These 9 T cell receptor beta chains share one sample of origin, sequenced in a study of naive and memory T cell subsets. Four PCR rounds used nested alpha and beta constant region primers plus the SP2 primer. TCRdb passed the 5' RACE reads through MiXCR, listing each CDR3 protein once. This sample has tens of thousands of distinct CDR3 sequences, with more than 7.5% found just once. A UMI-containing oligonucleotide was joined by 3' ligation to the TCR cDNA template. The source of these receptors is a female donor in good health.

This clonotype was detected a few times. The rearrangement uses TRBV3-1 and TRBJ1-1; D is perhaps TRBD1 (5 bases). There are 14 residues in the CDR3. The germline gives CDR1 LGHDT, CDR2 YNNKEL (reference sequence). Trimming took off 6 bases at V and 5 bases at J, with 16 bases between the two ends. The CDR3 sequence: CASRGSGLRTEAFF. The CDR3, as DNA: TGTGCCAGCAGGGGTTCGGGGCTAAGGACTGAAGCTTTCTTT.

This clonotype was counted a few times. Compared with germline, one end of the junction differs, possibly owing to a read error. The V and J genes are TRBV27 and TRBJ2-7, with no clear D. The CDR3 length is 11 residues. Germline loops: CDR1 MNHEY, CDR2 SMNVEV (reference sequence). Here the CDR3 reads CASRQNYQQYF. CDR3 DNA: TGTGCCAGCAGACAGAACTACCAGCAGTACTTC.

This sequence joins TRBV12-3 or TRBV12-4 and TRBJ2-1; a possible D gene is TRBD2 (5 bases). Trimming removed 3 bases from V and 10 bases from J, with 13 bases in between. This CDR3 has 13 residues. The DNA for the CDR3 is TGTGCCAGCAGTTTGAAAGGGAGTCAGGAGCAGTTCTTC. Translating it yields CASSLKGSQEQFF.

The chain uses TRBV20-1 and TRBJ2-5, with D possibly matching TRBD2 (5 bases). CDR1 is DFQATT and CDR2 is SNEGSKA in the germline V gene (reference sequence). V lost 7 bases, J lost 3 bases, and 15 bases lay in between. This CDR3 region has 13 residues. This chain's CDR3 is CSDEGGQKETQYF. In nucleotides, the CDR3 is TGCAGTGATGAGGGCGGCCAAAAAGAGACCCAGTACTTC.

This clonotype was observed a few times. This chain links TRBV27 with TRBJ1-1, with 7 bases lining up with TRBD1. The CDR3 runs to 15 residues. CDR1 is MNHEY, CDR2 SMNVEV, per germline (reference sequence). The V gene end was trimmed by 3 bases and the J gene end by 3 bases; junction bases not matched to a gene: 7. CDR3 nucleotide sequence: TGTGCCAGCAGTTTCACAGGGGAGATCCACACTGAAGCTTTCTTT. It encodes CASSFTGEIHTEAFF.

This clonotype was counted ten times or more. The J gene is TRBJ1-5, the V gene TRBV29-1; perhaps TRBD1 as D (5 bases). This CDR3 spans 13 amino acids. Per the germline V gene, CDR1 is SQVTM and CDR2 is ANQGSEA. V dropped 4 bases and J dropped 5 bases, with 12 bases sitting between them. The CDR3 DNA sequence: TGCAGCGTTGGGTTGGGGGGGGATCAGCCCCAGCATTTT. It translates to CSVGLGGDQPQHF.

This clonotype was found many times. The chain joins TRBV13 to TRBJ2-1; either TRBD1 or TRBD2 may fit D (5 bases each). The V gene's germline CDR1 is PRHDT and CDR2 FYEKMQ (reference sequence). V lost 2 bases, J lost 9 bases, and 11 bases lay in between. The CDR3 sequence is 13 residues long. The CDR3 DNA sequence: TGTGCCAGCAGCTTAATTCCGAGGGGTGAGCAGTTCTTC. Its translation is CASSLIPRGEQFF.

This clonotype was recorded a few times. The chain uses TRBV2 and TRBJ2-3; 9 bases agree with TRBD2. Germline V gives CDR1 SNHLY, CDR2 FYNNEI. V was pared by 7 bases and J by 4 bases, with 9 bases of the junction left unmatched. The length of the CDR3 is 15 residues. The DNA of the CDR3 is TGTGCCAGCATCCGGGCGGGGGGGACCCCAGATACGCAGTATTTT. As protein: CASIRAGGTPDTQYF.

This clonotype was picked up many times. The J gene is TRBJ1-5, the V gene TRBV20-1; TRBD1 aligns across 9 bases. Looked up from germline, CDR1 is DFQATT and CDR2 is SNEGSKA (reference sequence). The V gene end was trimmed by 2 bases and the J gene end by 7 bases; junction bases not matched to a gene: 6. This CDR3 is 14 amino acids long. In DNA form, the CDR3 reads TGCAGTGCTAGATGGGGACAGGGAGACCAGCCCCAGCATTTT. Amino acid sequence: CSARWGQGDQPQHF.